A single sample is the source of the 24 T cell receptor beta chains below, sequenced in a study of blood T cell repertoires in COVID-19. Repertoires were generated with immunoSEQ multiplex PCR, while TCRdb's copy carries only in-frame clones and drops some. In the table there are 100,000 to 150,000 clones, roughly 86% of which are singletons. The sample was peripheral blood. The receptors originated from a human donor in a cohort sampled during active COVID-19.

V gene TRBV6-5 combines with J gene TRBJ2-6, with 8 bases lining up with TRBD1. V lost 8 bases to trimming and J lost 0 bases; unmatched junction nucleotides: 3. CDR3 size: 15 residues. Germline CDR1 and CDR2: MNHEY and SVGAGI. The CDR3 coding sequence is TGTGCCAGCGACAGGGGCAGCTCTGGGGCCAACGTCCTGACTTTC. Its protein is CASDRGSSGANVLTF.

The V and J genes are TRBV30 and TRBJ2-7; the match to TRBD1 covers 12 bases. Germline trimming cut 6 bases from V and 2 bases from J; bases unmatched to any gene: 11. The CDR3 length is 16 residues. Germline V lookup: CDR1 GTSNPN, CDR2 SVGIG (reference sequence). CDR3 nucleotide sequence: TGTGCCTGCCTCCCGGGACAGGGGGCCCTCACCTACGAGCAGTACTTC. Its protein product is CACLPGQGALTYEQYF.

The rearrangement joins TRBV18 to TRBJ2-3, with 7 bases lining up with TRBD2. The V and J ends lost 1 base and 4 bases, in that order; junction bases with no gene match: 5. This CDR3 region has 15 residues. Germline V gene data show CDR1 as KGHSH and CDR2 as LQKENI. Written as DNA, the CDR3 is TGTGCCAGCTCACCACGAGGACTAGACCCAGATACGCAGTATTTT. Encoded protein: CASSPRGLDPDTQYF.

The rearrangement joins TRBV7-6 to TRBJ2-1, with D uncertain. Germline-derived CDR1 and CDR2 are SGHVS and FNYEAQ. Trimming removed 5 bases from V and 4 bases from J, with 12 bases in between. CDR3 length: 14 residues. CDR3 residues: CASSIDGSYNEQFF. The CDR3 coding sequence is TGTGCCAGCAGCATCGACGGGTCTTACAATGAGCAGTTCTTC.

CDR3 amino acids: CASSSSPLGLTEAFF. The CDR3, as DNA: TGTGCCAGCAGTTCAAGCCCCTTAGGACTGACTGAAGCTTTCTTT. V gene TRBV6-4 combines with J gene TRBJ1-1; no clear D gene. V was cut by 5 bases and J by 5 bases, with 18 bases left in between. The CDR3 covers 15 residues. The germline gives CDR1 MRHNA, CDR2 SNTAGT.

This clone is a singleton in its sample. V is TRBV10-3 and J is TRBJ1-2; D gene uncertain. V lost 0 bases, J lost 5 bases, and 7 bases lay in between. Germline-derived CDR1 and CDR2 are ENHRY and SYGVKD. The CDR3 consists of 13 residues. The CDR3 sequence: CAISESRGYGYTF. The CDR3 DNA follows: TGTGCCATCAGTGAGTCCCGAGGGTATGGCTACACCTTC.

The CDR3: CASSIGTNYEQYF. The CDR3 coding sequence is TGCGCCAGCAGCATCGGGACAAACTACGAGCAGTACTTC. This chain uses TRBV5-1 with TRBJ2-7; weak D call: TRBD1 (6 bases). This CDR3 comprises 13 residues. Trimming removed 4 bases from V and 3 bases from J, with 11 bases in between. Looked up from germline, CDR1 is SGHRS and CDR2 is YFSETQ.

The V gene is TRBV28, the J gene TRBJ1-5, with D tentatively TRBD1 (5 bases). V gave up 3 bases and J gave up 2 bases, with 11 bases separating them. Germline V gives CDR1 MDHEN, CDR2 SYDVKM. This CDR3 has 15 residues. CDR3 nucleotides: TGTGCCAGCAGTTTCTTGGGGCTCGGCAATCAGCCCCAGCATTTT. This codes for CASSFLGLGNQPQHF.

The V and J genes are TRBV7-9 and TRBJ2-1; D unclear. Germline lookup yields CDR1 SEHNR and CDR2 FQNEAQ (reference sequence). The CDR3 runs 16 residues. The V end was cut by 1 base, the J end by 4 bases, with 14 bases between. CDR3 bases: TGTGCCAGCAGCTTAGGGGTCGGAAAGGAGTACAATGAGCAGTTCTTC. Its protein product is CASSLGVGKEYNEQFF.

The chain links TRBV2 to TRBJ2-7, with TRBD1 matching over 9 bases. V lost 4 bases, J lost 5 bases, and 9 bases stayed unmatched. CDR1 is SNHLY and CDR2 is FYNNEI in the germline V gene. This CDR3 region has 15 residues. CDR3 nucleotides: TGTGCCAGCAGTGGCTCGGACAGGGGTTTGGACGAGCAGTACTTC. Its protein product is CASSGSDRGLDEQYF. The whole variable domain, remainder taken from reference TRBV2 and TRBJ2-7, is EPEVTQTPSHQVTQMGQEVILRCVPISNHLYFYWYRQILGQKVEFLVSFYNNEISEKSEIFDDQFSVERPDGSNFTLKIRSTKLEDSAMYFCASSGSDRGLDEQYFGPGTRLTVT.

This sequence joins TRBV9 and TRBJ1-2; 9 bases agree with TRBD1. The V segment lost 0 bases and the J segment 7 bases; nucleotides outside the gene matches: 4. The V gene's germline CDR1 is SGDLS and CDR2 YYNGEE. The CDR3 length is 14 residues. The DNA of the CDR3 is TGTGCCAGCAGCGTAGGGGACAGGGAGGGTGGCTACACCTTC. This translates into CASSVGDREGGYTF.

The chain employs TRBV5-6 and TRBJ1-2; no reliable D call. Per germline, CDR1 SGHDT and CDR2 YYEEEE. The CDR3 consists of 15 residues. With 0 bases removed from V and 8 bases from J, the gap between germline ends came to 17 bases. CDR3 bases: TGTGCCAGCAGCTTGGGCCGTCCGGGAAGACTCGGCTACACCTTC. Residues: CASSLGRPGRLGYTF.

J is TRBJ1-1 and V is TRBV10-1, with D possibly TRBD1 on 5 matching bases. V was pared by 7 bases and J by 0 bases, with 18 bases between. This CDR3 region has 16 residues. Germline CDR1 and CDR2: WNHNN and SYGVQD (reference sequence). CDR3 protein: CASTTLGGVMNTEAFF. The CDR3 DNA follows: TGCGCCAGCACTACTCTCGGGGGAGTCATGAACACTGAAGCTTTCTTT.

This chain joins TRBV4-2 and TRBJ2-7; possibly TRBD1 for D (6 bases). The CDR3 spans 16 residues. Germline V gene sequence: CDR1 LGHNA, CDR2 YNFKEQ. V was clipped by 5 bases and J by 6 bases, with 23 bases between them. The CDR3 nucleotides are TGTGCCAGCAGCAATCTACAGGGAAGGAGTGGCGGCGAGCAGTACTTC. Its protein is CASSNLQGRSGGEQYF.

This chain links TRBV27 with TRBJ2-7, with D perhaps matching TRBD1 (5 bases). Germline V gives CDR1 MNHEY, CDR2 SMNVEV (reference sequence). Trimming took 2 bases from V and 2 from J, leaving 10 bases between them. This CDR3 spans 14 amino acids. The CDR3 DNA sequence: TGTGCCAGCAGTTTAAGGGGTGGGACCTACGAGCAGTACTTC. Amino acids: CASSLRGGTYEQYF.

CDR3 coding DNA: TGTGCCAGCAGCTTAGTTGAGGGGGAAGTCAAGGATGAGCAGTTCTTC. Translated, it gives CASSLVEGEVKDEQFF. V gene TRBV13 combines with J gene TRBJ2-1, with D perhaps matching TRBD1 (6 bases). Trimming took off 1 base at V and 8 bases at J, with 18 bases between the two ends. This CDR3 is built from 16 residues. Germline values: CDR1 PRHDT, CDR2 FYEKMQ (reference sequence). The entire variable domain, with the rest obtained from reference TRBV13 and TRBJ2-1, is as follows: AAGVIQSPRHLIKEKRETATLKCYPIPRHDTVYWYQQGPGQDPQFLISFYEKMQSDKGSIPDRFSAQQFSDYHSELNMSSLELGDSALYFCASSLVEGEVKDEQFFGPGTRLTVL.

The V gene is TRBV18, the J gene TRBJ2-3, with 7 nucleotides matching TRBD2. This CDR3 spans 16 amino acids. J was trimmed by 2 bases and V by 4 bases; bases with no gene match: 9. Germline V gene sequence: CDR1 KGHSH, CDR2 LQKENI. This CDR3 is CASSLGLADSTDTQYF. The CDR3 DNA reads as TGTGCCAGCTCACTTGGGCTAGCGGATTCCACAGATACGCAGTATTTT.

This chain links TRBV28 with TRBJ2-7; TRBD1 might be the D (6 bases). The CDR3 length is 18 residues. Germline V gene lookup returns CDR1 MDHEN and CDR2 SYDVKM. The ends were cut back, 2 bases at V and 0 bases at J, with 20 bases in the middle. Here the CDR3 reads CASSLPSQQGGGSYEQYF. As DNA, the CDR3 is TGTGCCAGCAGTTTACCAAGCCAACAGGGTGGGGGCTCCTACGAGCAGTACTTC.

As DNA, the CDR3 is TGTGCCAGCAGTTCTGGACAGGGGGCTAAGAACACTGAAGCTTTCTTT. It yields the protein CASSSGQGAKNTEAFF. The chain links TRBV7-2 to TRBJ1-1, with 11 bases lining up with TRBD1. The CDR3 is 16 residues long. J gave up 1 base and V 6 bases, and 7 bases lay outside the gene matches. Germline values: CDR1 SGHTA, CDR2 FQGNSA.

Only one count was recorded for this clone. This sequence joins TRBV2 and TRBJ1-5; TRBD1 is a possible D gene (6 bases). V was shortened by 3 bases and J by 2 bases, with 20 bases between the two germline ends. CDR1 is SNHLY and CDR2 is FYNNEI in the germline V gene. The CDR3 loop spans 18 amino acids. The CDR3 DNA reads as TGTGCCAGCAGTGAGGGTAGGTTAGGGGCAGGGGGCAATCAGCCCCAGCATTTT. The encoded protein is CASSEGRLGAGGNQPQHF.

The J gene is TRBJ2-2, the V gene TRBV5-1, with D possibly TRBD2 on 6 matching bases. V gave up 0 bases and J gave up 4 bases, with 10 bases separating them. Germline loops: CDR1 SGHRS, CDR2 YFSETQ. There are 15 residues in the CDR3. In DNA, the CDR3 is TGCGCCAGCAGCTTGGTTGGCGGGACCACCGGGGAGCTGTTTTTT. This encodes CASSLVGGTTGELFF.

DNA for the CDR3: TGTGCCAGCAGTTGGACAGGGAGTGAGCAGTACTTC. Translation gives CASSWTGSEQYF. This sequence joins TRBV12-3 or TRBV12-4 and TRBJ2-7; 8 positions match TRBD1. The V gene end was trimmed by 4 bases and the J gene end by 7 bases; junction bases not matched to a gene: 3. The CDR3 is 12 amino acids.

This clone was recorded a few times. This chain connects TRBV11-2 to TRBJ2-1; TRBD2 might be the D (6 bases). Looked up from germline, CDR1 is SGHAT and CDR2 is FQNNGV. Trimming shortened V by 4 bases and J by 0 bases, and 16 bases separated the two germline ends. There are 17 residues in the CDR3. The CDR3, as DNA: TGTGCCAGCAGCTCACTAGCCCCCGGGAGCTCCTACAATGAGCAGTTCTTC. Its protein is CASSSLAPGSSYNEQFF.

The rearrangement uses TRBV10-3 and TRBJ2-4; a possible D gene is TRBD2 (6 bases). Germline V gene lookup returns CDR1 ENHRY and CDR2 SYGVKD. This CDR3 contains 14 residues. Trimming took off 1 base at V and 8 bases at J, with 12 bases between the two ends. This CDR3 is CAISEWGDRDIQYF. As DNA, the CDR3 is TGTGCCATCAGTGAGTGGGGGGATAGGGACATTCAGTACTTC.